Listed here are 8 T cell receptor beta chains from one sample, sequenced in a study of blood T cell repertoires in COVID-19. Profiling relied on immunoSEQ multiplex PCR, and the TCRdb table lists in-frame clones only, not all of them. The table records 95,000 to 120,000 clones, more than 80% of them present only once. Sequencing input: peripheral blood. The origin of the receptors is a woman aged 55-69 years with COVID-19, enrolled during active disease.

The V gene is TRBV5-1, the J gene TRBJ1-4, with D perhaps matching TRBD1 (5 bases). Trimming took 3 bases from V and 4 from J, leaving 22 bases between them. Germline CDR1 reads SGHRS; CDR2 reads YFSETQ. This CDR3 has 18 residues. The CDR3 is CASSSREDLAFNNEKLFF. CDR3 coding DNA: TGCGCCAGCAGCTCCAGGGAGGATTTAGCGTTTAATAATGAAAAACTGTTTTTT.

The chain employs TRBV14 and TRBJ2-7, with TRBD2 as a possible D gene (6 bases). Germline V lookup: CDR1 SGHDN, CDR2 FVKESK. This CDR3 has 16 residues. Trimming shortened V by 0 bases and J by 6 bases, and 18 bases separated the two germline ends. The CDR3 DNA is TGTGCCAGCAGCCAAGAACCGGACACGGGGGATCGCGAGCAGTACTTC. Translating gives CASSQEPDTGDREQYF.

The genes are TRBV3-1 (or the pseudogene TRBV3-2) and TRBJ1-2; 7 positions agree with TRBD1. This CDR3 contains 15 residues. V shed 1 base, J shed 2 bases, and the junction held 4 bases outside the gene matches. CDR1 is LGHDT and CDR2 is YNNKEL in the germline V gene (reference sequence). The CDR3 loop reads CASSQVSTGNYGYTF. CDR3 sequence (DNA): TGTGCCAGCAGCCAAGTGTCGACAGGGAACTATGGCTACACCTTC.

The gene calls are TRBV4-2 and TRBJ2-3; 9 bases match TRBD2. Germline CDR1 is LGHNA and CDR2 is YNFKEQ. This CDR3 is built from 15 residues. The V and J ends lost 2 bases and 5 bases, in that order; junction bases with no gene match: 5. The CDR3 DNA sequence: TGTGCCAGCAGCCAACGTAGCGGGGGTCTAGATACGCAGTATTTT. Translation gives CASSQRSGGLDTQYF.

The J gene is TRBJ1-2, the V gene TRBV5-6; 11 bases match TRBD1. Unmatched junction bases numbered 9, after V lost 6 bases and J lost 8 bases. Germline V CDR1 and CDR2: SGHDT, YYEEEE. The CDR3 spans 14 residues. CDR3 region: CASTRTGGPWGYTF. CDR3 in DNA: TGTGCCAGCACCCGGACAGGGGGCCCCTGGGGCTACACCTTC.

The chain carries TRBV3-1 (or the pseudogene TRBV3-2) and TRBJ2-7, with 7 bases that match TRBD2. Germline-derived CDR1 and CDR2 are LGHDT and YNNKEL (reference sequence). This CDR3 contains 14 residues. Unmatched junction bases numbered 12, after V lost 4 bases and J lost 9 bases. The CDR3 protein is CASSPRVGGEGQYF. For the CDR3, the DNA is TGTGCCAGCAGCCCCCGTGTGGGAGGGGAAGGGCAGTACTTC.

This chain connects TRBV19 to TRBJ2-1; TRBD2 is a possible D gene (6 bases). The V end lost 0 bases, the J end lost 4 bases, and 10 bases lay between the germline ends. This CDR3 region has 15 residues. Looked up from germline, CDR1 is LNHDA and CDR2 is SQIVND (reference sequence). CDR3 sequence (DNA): TGTGCCAGTAGTATAGAGGGACTTGCATACAATGAGCAGTTCTTC. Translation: CASSIEGLAYNEQFF.

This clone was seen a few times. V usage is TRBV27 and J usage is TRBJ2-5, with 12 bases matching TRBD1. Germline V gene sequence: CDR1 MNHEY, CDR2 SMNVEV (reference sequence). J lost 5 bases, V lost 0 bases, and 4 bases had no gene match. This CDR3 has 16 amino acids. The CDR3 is CASSLSGTGGDETQYF. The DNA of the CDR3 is TGTGCCAGCAGTTTATCTGGGACAGGGGGCGATGAGACCCAGTACTTC.